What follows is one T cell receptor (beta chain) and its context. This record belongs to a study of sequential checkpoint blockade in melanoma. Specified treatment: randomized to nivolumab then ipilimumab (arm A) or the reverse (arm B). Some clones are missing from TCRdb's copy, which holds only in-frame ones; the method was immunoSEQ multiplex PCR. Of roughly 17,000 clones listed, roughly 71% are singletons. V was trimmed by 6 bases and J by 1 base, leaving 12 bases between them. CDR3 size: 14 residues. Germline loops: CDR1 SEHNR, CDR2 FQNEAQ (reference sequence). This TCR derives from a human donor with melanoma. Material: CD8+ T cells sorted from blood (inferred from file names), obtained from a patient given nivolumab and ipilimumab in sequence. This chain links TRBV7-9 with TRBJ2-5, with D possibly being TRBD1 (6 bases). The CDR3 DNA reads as TGTGCCAGCAGAGCTGGGGGCTTCCAAGAGACCCAGTACTTC. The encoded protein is CASRAGGFQETQYF.